This TCR beta chain was sequenced for a study of T cells after yellow fever vaccination. Study-wide points: Highly abundant clonotypes carried over from the bulk population could end up in FACS-sorted repertoires as contaminants. Reappearance after the booster was observed for most primary-vaccination clones (96% CD4, about 91% CD8). Though it reached lower strength, the secondary response hit its peak faster, day 5 versus 15.

Template switching with 5'RACE generated the TCR cDNA and added a universal primer site and UMIs. TCRdb redid the calling of the 5' RACE reads with MiXCR, one entry per CDR3 protein. Seen here are 500,000 to 700,000 distinct CDR3 sequences, roughly 19% observed once, and the top ten hold 14%. This clonotype was seen only a few times. Its target is not known. The TCR originated in a man aged 25-45 years who received the YFV17D yellow fever vaccine. The input for sequencing was PBMCs, taken 15 days after the yellow fever booster vaccination.

The CDR3 nucleotides are TGTGCCAGCTCCCCGGCCGGGGGAGATCAGCCCCAGCATTTT. Encoded protein: CASSPAGGDQPQHF. The rearrangement uses TRBV18 and TRBJ1-5; D is possibly TRBD1 (5 bases). Deletions cut 6 bases from V and 5 bases from J, with 14 bases between. Germline V gene sequence: CDR1 KGHSH, CDR2 LQKENI. This CDR3 has 14 residues.